The entry below gives a single T cell receptor beta chain sequence along with its context. There is no known antigen for this receptor. No base quality information exists; no much larger clone differs at one position. The sample originates from a study of graft-versus-host responses after intestinal transplantation (dated by TCRdb to 2020 to 2023). With respect to the entire study: Multivisceral, liver-intestinal, or isolated intestinal transplants were received by the recipients. Alloreactive clones were identified by sequencing pre-transplant mixed lymphocyte reaction products and comparing these products with unstimulated pre-transplant donor and recipient T cells. The cohort enrolled 20 to 30 intestinal transplant recipients including one retransplant, and a few patients lacking pretransplant specimens were excluded. A peak of at least 4% donor T cells among recipient peripheral blood mononuclear cells was the definition used for donor T cell macrochimerism. After intestinal transplantation, graft-versus-host and host-versus-graft alloreactive T cell clones were followed in the graft, circulation and bone marrow using bulk TCR-beta CDR3 sequencing. Anti-thymocyte globulin induction was given to all recipients, followed by maintenance tacrolimus and steroids for 3 to 4 years. Rather than being sequenced by the commercial service, samples from a few later patients were sequenced in-house on an Illumina MiSeq and processed with MiXCR. What the study reported, not specific to this receptor: Patients with donor T cell macrochimerism had high GvH to HvG T cell clonal ratios in their allografts. Conclusions were limited by the relatively low number and heterogeneity of intestinal transplant patients. Early after transplant, peak levels of circulating GvH clones were found to be associated with declines in HvG clones. GvH clones were found in recipient bone marrow, and some of the GvH clones appeared earlier in ileal mucosa or blood, which is consistent with an intestinal mucosal origin.

Receptor libraries were prepared by the immunoSEQ multiplex PCR assay. For most patients, genomic DNA was isolated with the Qiagen DNeasy Blood and Tissue Kit and sent frozen to Adaptive Biotechnologies for TCR sequencing. High-throughput TCR-beta CDR3 sequencing of genomic DNA from most patients was performed by Adaptive Biotechnologies. The authors processed their data as follows. Adaptive's ImmunoSEQ software was the source of the TCR sequencing data for over 15 patients, while a few other patients were processed with MiXCR and VDJtools. CD4 versus CD8 sorting errors were corrected by removing sequences found in both subsets at a frequency ratio below 5:1. Because the origin of CDR3 nucleotide sequences shared between donor and recipient could not be assigned, those sequences were removed. Alloreactive clones required at least 2-fold expansion over unstimulated cells and minimum CFSE-low frequency of 0.002% (template counts) or 0.001% (read counts). Mappable clones were those detected in sequenced pre-transplant spleen, lymph node, or MLR CFSE-low populations of the donor or recipient. Cumulative frequency of alloreactive clones was calculated as a percentage of all sequences weighted by copy number. TCRdb's version of the immuneACCESS table is confined to in-frame rearrangements and falls short of the full clone set. An unresolved V gene accounts for under half of the shortfall where checked; the remainder is of unknown origin. That table is the source of V, J and clone size, and D and trimming were worked out from the DNA. The sample table contains around 100,000 clones; only one count was recorded for about 90% of them. The leading ten clones occupy around 0.96% of the sample.

Sample time point, as interpreted from the label and publication: cells obtained before transplantation from donor or recipient. CD3+CD4+ and CD3+CD8+ populations were FACS-sorted from unstimulated pre-transplant donor and recipient cells taken from spleen or lymph nodes. This material consisted of unstimulated CD4+ T cells sorted from spleen or lymph node cells, taken before intestinal transplant. This receptor was identified in a human donor who received an intestinal transplant.

The CDR3 reads CASSRRQGPGGETQYF. The nucleotide sequence is TGTGCCAGCTCACGACGGCAGGGACCTGGGGGAGAGACCCAGTACTTC. The V and J segments used are TRBV18 and TRBJ2-5; the D segment is perhaps TRBD1 or TRBD2, each sharing 5 matched bases. Reading the germline V gene gives CDR1 KGHSH and CDR2 LQKENI. At the junction V is shortened by 4 bases and J by 4 bases, with 19 bases in between. Inclusive of the bounding cysteine and phenylalanine, the CDR3 is 16 residues long. The entry retains the CDR3 DNA only, 48 bases that are in frame from base 1.